Listed here are 9 T cell receptor beta chains from one sample, sequenced in a study of blood T cell repertoires in COVID-19. Data came from immunoSEQ multiplex PCR; TCRdb stores just in-frame clones and leaves some out. The table shows 250,000 to 300,000 clones, with 86% occurring only once. The material sequenced was peripheral blood. The origin of the receptors is an older woman with COVID-19, enrolled during active disease.

CDR3 nucleotides: TGTGCCACCAGCAGAGACCTGGGAGAAGAGACCCAGTACTTC. This encodes CATSRDLGEETQYF. The chain couples TRBV15 to TRBJ2-5, with a tentative D call TRBD2 (5 bases). The V gene's germline CDR1 is LNHNV and CDR2 YYDKDF (reference sequence). The CDR3 is 14 residues long. V was pared by 0 bases and J by 3 bases, with 8 bases between.

The chain employs TRBV19 and TRBJ2-2, with a weak D call TRBD1 (8 bases). With 4 bases removed from V and 5 bases from J, the gap between germline ends came to 14 bases. The CDR3 loop spans 15 amino acids. CDR1 is LNHDA, CDR2 SQIVND, per germline (reference sequence). The CDR3 bases are TGTGCCAGTAGTACCGGACAGGGAGGGACCGGGGAGCTGTTTTTT. Its protein is CASSTGQGGTGELFF. The whole variable domain, filled in from reference TRBV19 and TRBJ2-2, reads DGGITQSPKYLFRKEGQNVTLSCEQNLNHDAMYWYRQDPGQGLRLIYYSQIVNDFQKGDIAEGYSVSREKKESFPLTVTSAQKNPTAFYLCASSTGQGGTGELFFGEGSRLTVL.

This chain links TRBV2 with TRBJ1-1; tentatively, D is TRBD1 (5 bases). The CDR3 runs 13 residues. Between the trimmed V and J ends, which lost 7 bases and 1 base, there was a span of 10 bases. The germline CDR1 and CDR2 sequences are SNHLY and FYNNEI. The CDR3: CASIRGGNTEAFF. DNA of the CDR3: TGTGCCAGCATACGGGGGGGGAACACTGAAGCTTTCTTT.

The V call is TRBV7-8, the J call TRBJ1-1; TRBD1 matches at 12 bases. Germline CDR1 SGHVS, CDR2 FQNEAQ. This CDR3 spans 18 amino acids. After removal of 2 bases from V and 6 bases from J, the junction contained 13 bases not matched to a gene. In nucleotides, the CDR3 is TGTGCCAGCAGCTTATCATTTACGGGACAGGGGGCTGGCGCTGAAGCTTTCTTT. This encodes CASSLSFTGQGAGAEAFF. The full variable domain, its missing parts supplied by reference TRBV7-8 and TRBJ1-1, is GAGVSQSPRYKVAKRGQDVALRCDPISGHVSLFWYQQALGQGPEFLTYFQNEAQLDKSGLPSDRFFAERPEGSVSTLKIQRTQQEDSAVYLCASSLSFTGQGAGAEAFFGQGTRLTVV.

This clone was observed once. The chain uses TRBV6-5 and TRBJ2-7, with D perhaps matching TRBD1 (7 bases). The CDR3 runs to 14 residues. V lost 6 bases and J lost 0, with 12 bases in between. CDR1 is MNHEY, CDR2 SVGAGI, per germline. The DNA for the CDR3 is TGTGCCAGCAGGCGGGACAGTATCTCCTACGAGCAGTACTTC. This translates into CASRRDSISYEQYF.

The chain couples TRBV11-2 to TRBJ2-2; 11 bases agree with TRBD2. The junction had 7 bases not matched to a gene; V was cut back by 8 bases and J by 2 bases. The germline V gene has CDR1 SGHAT and CDR2 FQNNGV. This CDR3 is 16 amino acids long. CDR3 sequence: CASAPLAGANTGELFF. CDR3 DNA: TGTGCCAGCGCACCACTAGCGGGGGCTAACACCGGGGAGCTGTTTTTT.

This chain uses TRBV5-4 with TRBJ1-2; D is uncertain. Per germline, CDR1 SGHNT and CDR2 YYREEE (reference sequence). The CDR3 sequence is 14 residues long. V lost 2 bases, J lost 4 bases, and 12 bases lay in between. Here the CDR3 DNA reads TGTGCCAGCAGCTTACGTAACGGACTCTATGGCTACACCTTC. This encodes CASSLRNGLYGYTF.

V gene TRBV28 combines with J gene TRBJ1-3; D unresolved. Germline V lookup: CDR1 MDHEN, CDR2 SYDVKM. The germline V and J ends were trimmed by 8 bases and 0 bases, with 11 bases remaining between them. The CDR3 has 14 residues. The CDR3 region is CASFSGFSGNTIYF. The CDR3 nucleotides are TGTGCCAGCTTTTCCGGGTTCTCTGGAAACACCATATATTTT.

The V gene is TRBV30, the J gene TRBJ1-3, with D hard to call. This CDR3 contains 12 residues. Trimming took 6 bases from V and 0 from J, leaving 6 bases between them. Germline values: CDR1 GTSNPN, CDR2 SVGIG (reference sequence). The DNA of the CDR3 is TGTGCCTGTTCGTACTCTGGAAACACCATATATTTT. It translates to CACSYSGNTIYF.